This T cell receptor (beta chain) is from a study of a mutant IDH1 vaccine in newly diagnosed glioma (dated by TCRdb to 2020 to 2023). Background for the entire study: In the chemotherapy-containing groups, vaccination started alongside temozolomide cycles, whereas in patients who had radiotherapy alone it started 4-6 weeks after radiotherapy. Of the 32 patients who were treated, approximately 60% were male and approximately 40% were female, and the mean age was around 40 years. Prior to enrollment, patients had been given standard therapy consisting of radiotherapy alone, temozolomide alone, or radiochemotherapy with temozolomide, with the combination given to most patients. The week-35 safety follow-up was designated visit V12, and the week-47 end of study was designated visit V13. Peripheral blood was drawn at six visits: V03 (baseline), V05, V07, V10, V12 and V13. For exploratory analyses, around 23 treated patients had longitudinal TCRB deep sequencing done wherever samples were available.

The CDR3, cysteine through phenylalanine, is 11 amino acids long. Only the CDR3 DNA is retained, 33 bases long and in frame from the first base. Relative to germline, V is 10 bases shorter and J is 4 bases shorter, with 11 bases between their ends. According to the germline V gene, CDR1 reads MNHNS and CDR2 reads SASEGT. The method behind the library was the immunoSEQ multiplex PCR assay. The hsTCRB Kit was used according to the manufacturer's protocol to amplify rearranged TCR beta chain sequences. An Illumina MiSeq was used to sequence the TCRB libraries. The original pipeline was this. The kit vendor's proprietary platform handled demultiplexing, trimming and gene mapping. What TCRdb holds here is the immuneACCESS table cut down to in-frame rearrangements. Part of the clones is not present; checked against another copy, under half of the missing clones reflect an unresolved V gene, and the others are unexplained. D and trimming were read from the DNA, whereas the V and J calls and clone size are those reported in that table. For this sample there are 58,000 or so clones; around 83% appear just once. Of the sample, about 3.2% is held by the ten largest clones.

Per the publication, the time point label means: week 47, end of study. Each vaccine dose, consisting of 300 ug of a 20-mer mutant IDH1 peptide in Montanide, was administered subcutaneously with topical imiquimod. Eight vaccinations were administered to patients in weeks 1, 3, 5, 7, 11, 15, 19 and 23, corresponding to visits V03 through V10. Newly diagnosed WHO grade 3 or 4 IDH1-mutant astrocytomas showing loss of nuclear ATRX were present in the donors. The samples were drawn from NOA16, a multicentre, single-arm, open-label phase I trial in Germany that tested a mutant IDH1 peptide vaccine in humans for the first time. Genomic DNA for TCRB sequencing was isolated from EDTA blood with the DNeasy Blood and Tissue Kit. What the research found in general, with its limitations: According to the authors, sample limitations meant that analyses of patient blood samples could not be reproduced. Availability determined which PBMC samples were chosen for TCRB deep sequencing. Immune responses induced by the vaccine were seen in roughly 95% of patients across multiple MHC alleles. Pseudoprogression seemed to be unrelated to changes in the top peripheral T cell clonotypes found by TCRB sequencing.

With respect to this clone: It has no known antigen specificity. Per-nucleotide qualities are absent, and no much larger clonotype sits a single base away.

The receptor chain draws on TRBV6-1 and TRBJ2-7; too little of a D gene remains to name it. This clonotype was obtained from a woman in her fifties or sixties with glioma. The material was PBMCs, obtained from a glioma patient whose treatment included an IDH1 peptide vaccine. The CDR3 region reads CAILDGYEQYF. DNA sequence: TGTGCCATCCTGGACGGTTACGAGCAGTACTTC.